These 27 T cell receptor beta chains originate from one sample sequenced in a study of CD8+ T cells in alopecia areata. Sequencing used cDNA as its template, made by extracting RNA and reverse transcribing it. TCRdb's copy holds only in-frame clones and misses some; the assay was immunoSEQ multiplex PCR. The sample shows more than 90,000 clones, roughly 50% of them seen only once. Treatment given: oral pan-JAK inhibitor, 5-10 mg twice daily. Here the sequenced sample was CD8+ T cells sorted from blood, taken at week 24, from a patient treated with tofacitinib. These receptors all stem from a human donor with alopecia areata.

V gene TRBV10-3 combines with J gene TRBJ1-2, with D unresolved. This CDR3 has 14 residues. The V end lost 2 bases, the J end lost 1 base, and 8 bases lay between the germline ends. Germline loops: CDR1 ENHRY, CDR2 SYGVKD. The chain's CDR3 is CAISEGGGNYGYTF. Here the CDR3 DNA reads TGTGCCATCAGTGAGGGTGGAGGTAACTATGGCTACACCTTC.

In this sample, this clone turned up a few times. The V and J genes are TRBV11-2 and TRBJ2-1; 9 nucleotides agree with TRBD1. This CDR3 is 17 amino acids long. V gave up 0 bases and J gave up 0 bases; unmatched junction bases: 3. Germline lookup yields CDR1 SGHAT and CDR2 FQNNGV. DNA for the CDR3: TGTGCCAGCAGCTTAGAACCGGGACAGGGCTCCTACAATGAGCAGTTCTTC. This encodes CASSLEPGQGSYNEQFF.

The table lists this clone with a few counts. This chain connects TRBV9 to TRBJ2-3; D unresolved. Trimming shortened V by 4 bases and J by 3 bases, and 18 bases separated the two germline ends. Germline values: CDR1 SGDLS, CDR2 YYNGEE. The CDR3 loop spans 16 amino acids. In nucleotides, the CDR3 is TGTGCCAGCAGCAAATGGGCAGGTGGTTCGACAGATACGCAGTATTTT. It translates to CASSKWAGGSTDTQYF.

V is TRBV4-3 and J is TRBJ1-5, with 8 bases identical to TRBD1. V lost 5 bases to trimming and J lost 7 bases; unmatched junction nucleotides: 10. The CDR3 is 15 amino acids. Germline values: CDR1 LGHNA, CDR2 YSLEER. CDR3 residues: CASSSRWTGLQPQHF. CDR3 bases: TGCGCCAGCAGCTCCCGGTGGACAGGGCTCCAGCCCCAGCATTTT.

The gene calls are TRBV27 and TRBJ1-1, with D tentatively TRBD1 (5 bases). V lost 2 bases and J 1 base, leaving 17 bases between the germline ends. Looked up from germline, CDR1 is MNHEY and CDR2 is SMNVEV (reference sequence). The CDR3 is made up of 17 amino acids. For the CDR3, the DNA is TGTGCCAGCAGTTTAAGTCCGTTGGGACGGTCGAACACTGAAGCTTTCTTT. This sequence encodes CASSLSPLGRSNTEAFF.

This chain joins TRBV7-8 and TRBJ2-5, with a weak D call TRBD2 (7 bases). Germline CDR1 SGHVS, CDR2 FQNEAQ. V was cut by 3 bases and J by 3 bases, with 17 bases left in between. This CDR3 is 16 amino acids long. CDR3 DNA sequence: TGTGCCAGCAGCTTGTGGGAGGGGGATCAGAAAGAGACCCAGTACTTC. Translated: CASSLWEGDQKETQYF.

V gene TRBV5-6 combines with J gene TRBJ2-7; TRBD1 is a possible D gene (5 bases). CDR1 is SGHDT and CDR2 is YYEEEE in the germline V gene. CDR3 length: 13 amino acids. Trimming took 0 bases from V and 7 from J, leaving 11 bases between them. For the CDR3, the DNA is TGTGCCAGCAGCTTGGTCAGGGCCAGGGAGCAGTACTTC. Translated, it gives CASSLVRAREQYF.

The chain has TRBV29-1 and TRBJ2-1, with TRBD1 as a possible D gene (5 bases). CDR1 is SQVTM and CDR2 is ANQGSEA in the germline V gene. Deletions cut 4 bases from V and 5 bases from J, with 9 bases between. This CDR3 spans 12 amino acids. The CDR3 reads CSVVGANNEQFF. CDR3 DNA: TGCAGCGTTGTAGGGGCGAACAATGAGCAGTTCTTC.

The V call is TRBV13, the J call TRBJ2-1; D may match TRBD1 or TRBD2 (5 bases each). Deletions cut 7 bases from V and 5 bases from J, with 18 bases between. The CDR3 is 15 residues long. From germline, CDR1 is PRHDT and CDR2 FYEKMQ (reference sequence). CDR3 sequence reads: CASNLGLAGNNEQFF. Written as DNA, the CDR3 is TGTGCCAGCAATCTGGGGCTAGCTGGGAACAATGAGCAGTTCTTC.

The chain combines TRBV6-5 with TRBJ1-1; perhaps TRBD1 as D (5 bases). This CDR3 spans 13 amino acids. Germline lookup yields CDR1 MNHEY and CDR2 SVGAGI. Trimming left V 6 bases short and J 4 bases short, with 12 bases between. The DNA of the CDR3 is TGTGCCAGCAGAGAGGGGTATACCACTGAAGCTTTCTTT. Translating it yields CASREGYTTEAFF.

This rearrangement joins TRBV18 to TRBJ2-3; D possibly matches TRBD1 or TRBD2 (5 bases each). V gave up 7 bases and J gave up 4 bases, with 15 bases separating them. CDR1 is KGHSH and CDR2 is LQKENI in the germline V gene. The CDR3 has 14 amino acids. The CDR3 bases are TGTGCCAGCTGGGACCTAGAGGGGCCAGATACGCAGTATTTT. Protein product: CASWDLEGPDTQYF. The full variable domain, completed using reference TRBV18 and TRBJ2-3, is NAGVMQNPRHLVRRRGQEARLRCSPMKGHSHVYWYRQLPEEGLKFMVYLQKENIIDESGMPKERFSAEFPKEGPSILRIQQVVRGDSAAYFCASWDLEGPDTQYFGPGTRLTVL.

This clone has just a few counts. The V and J genes are TRBV7-8 and TRBJ2-1; 8 bases are a match to TRBD1. J was trimmed by 7 bases and V by 5 bases; bases with no gene match: 7. The CDR3 runs to 14 residues. Per the germline V gene, CDR1 is SGHVS and CDR2 is FQNEAQ. The CDR3 DNA reads as TGTGCCAGCAGCGAAGGGGACAGGCTTAATGAGCAGTTCTTC. It yields the protein CASSEGDRLNEQFF.

This rearrangement joins TRBV5-6 to TRBJ1-5, with unresolved D. The germline V gene encodes CDR1 SGHDT and CDR2 YYEEEE. V lost 4 bases to trimming and J lost 2 bases, with 19 bases between them. The CDR3 covers 17 residues. The CDR3 protein is CASSLSNFRVGNQPQHF. Written as DNA, the CDR3 is TGTGCCAGCAGCCTTTCGAATTTTAGGGTGGGCAATCAGCCCCAGCATTTT.

V usage is TRBV29-1 and J usage is TRBJ2-1; D is undetermined. V lost 2 bases, J lost 5 bases, and 4 bases lay in between. The CDR3 is 11 residues long. CDR1 is SQVTM and CDR2 is ANQGSEA in the germline V gene. CDR3: CSVERHNEQFF. CDR3 sequence (DNA): TGCAGCGTTGAAAGACACAATGAGCAGTTCTTC.

This clone was counted once. The chain joins TRBV27 to TRBJ2-7, with TRBD1 identical over 8 bases. This CDR3 comprises 12 residues. Germline V gene sequence: CDR1 MNHEY, CDR2 SMNVEV (reference sequence). Trimming at V came to 6 bases and at J to 6 bases, leaving 4 bases not matched to a gene. CDR3 bases: TGTGCCAGCAGCCCGACAGGGGTCGAGCAGTACTTC. Protein product: CASSPTGVEQYF.

This sequence joins TRBV9 and TRBJ1-1, with a tentative D call TRBD1 (5 bases). Germline lookup yields CDR1 SGDLS and CDR2 YYNGEE. The V and J ends lost 4 bases and 3 bases respectively, with 10 bases between them. CDR3 length: 13 residues. In DNA form, the CDR3 reads TGTGCCAGCAGCTCAGGCAGGGACACTGAAGCTTTCTTT. As protein: CASSSGRDTEAFF.

This clone turned up a few times. The rearrangement links TRBV27 to TRBJ1-5; D not certain. This CDR3 is built from 14 residues. V was clipped by 5 bases and J by 4 bases, with 12 bases between them. Looked up from germline, CDR1 is MNHEY and CDR2 is SMNVEV (reference sequence). The CDR3 sequence is CASSTSRVNQPQHF. The CDR3 bases are TGTGCCAGCAGTACATCGAGGGTGAATCAGCCCCAGCATTTT.

The chain recombines TRBV5-4 with TRBJ1-1; TRBD1 might be the D (5 bases). The CDR3 loop spans 14 amino acids. Trimming removed 4 bases from V and 1 base from J, with 11 bases in between. Germline assignment: CDR1 SGHNT and CDR2 YYREEE (reference sequence). CDR3 sequence (DNA): TGTGCCAGCAGCGTAGTCGGGGGGAACACTGAAGCTTTCTTT. Its protein product is CASSVVGGNTEAFF.

The chain carries TRBV25-1 and TRBJ1-5; D remains ambiguous. The germline V and J ends were trimmed by 3 bases and 12 bases, with 9 bases remaining between them. The length of the CDR3 is 11 residues. Germline V lookup: CDR1 MGHDK, CDR2 SYGVNS. This CDR3 is CASSDSVDQHF. The CDR3 DNA follows: TGTGCCAGCAGTGATTCGGTTGACCAGCATTTT.

The rearrangement uses TRBV13 and TRBJ2-5, with 8 bases fitting TRBD2. In germline, CDR1 is PRHDT, CDR2 FYEKMQ (reference sequence). The CDR3 consists of 16 residues. Germline trimming cut 4 bases from V and 2 bases from J; bases unmatched to any gene: 9. CDR3 protein: CASSSVSGEGQETQYF. CDR3 sequence (DNA): TGTGCCAGCAGCTCCGTTAGCGGGGAGGGTCAAGAGACCCAGTACTTC.

This chain joins TRBV9 and TRBJ2-5; D gene ambiguous. V lost 3 bases to trimming and J lost 3 bases, with 3 bases between them. The CDR3 is made up of 11 amino acids. Germline CDR1 and CDR2: SGDLS and YYNGEE. In nucleotides, the CDR3 is TGTGCCAGCAGCGCCGAAGAGACCCAGTACTTC. This encodes CASSAEETQYF.

This sequence joins TRBV5-1 and TRBJ1-1; 10 bases align to TRBD1. This CDR3 contains 15 residues. Germline V lookup: CDR1 SGHRS, CDR2 YFSETQ. Trimming cost V 1 base and J 5 bases; bases outside gene matches: 5. The CDR3 coding sequence is TGCGCCAGCAGCTTGACGCCGGGACAGGGGACTGAAGCTTTCTTT. It encodes CASSLTPGQGTEAFF. The whole variable domain, remainder taken from reference TRBV5-1 and TRBJ1-1, is KAGVTQTPRYLIKTRGQQVTLSCSPISGHRSVSWYQQTPGQGLQFLFEYFSETQRNKGNFPGRFSGRQFSNSRSEMNVSTLELGDSALYLCASSLTPGQGTEAFFGQGTRLTVV.

The V call is TRBV6-6, the J call TRBJ2-1; 11 bases are a match to TRBD2. The V segment lost 1 base and the J segment 10 bases; nucleotides outside the gene matches: 6. The CDR3 has 15 amino acids. The germline CDR1 and CDR2 sequences are MNHNY and SVGAGI (reference sequence). CDR3 DNA sequence: TGTGCCAGCAGTTACTATAGCGGGGGGGGGCAAGAGCAGTTCTTC. It specifies CASSYYSGGGQEQFF.

The V call is TRBV27, the J call TRBJ2-5, with a weak D call TRBD1 (5 bases). V lost 1 base, J lost 0 bases, and 6 bases lay in between. From germline, CDR1 is MNHEY and CDR2 SMNVEV (reference sequence). The CDR3 has 14 residues. CDR3 sequence: CASSLLDNQETQYF. CDR3 DNA: TGTGCCAGCAGTTTATTGGACAACCAAGAGACCCAGTACTTC.

V and J are TRBV9 and TRBJ2-3, with 10 nucleotides matching TRBD1. CDR1 and CDR2 (germline): SGDLS, YYNGEE. Unmatched junction bases numbered 6, after V lost 4 bases and J lost 4 bases. The CDR3 has 15 residues. The CDR3 DNA reads as TGTGCCAGCAGCCCTTGGGGACAGGGGTCAGATACGCAGTATTTT. Amino acids: CASSPWGQGSDTQYF.

The rearrangement links TRBV25-1 to TRBJ2-5; tentatively, D is TRBD2 (5 bases). CDR1 is MGHDK, CDR2 SYGVNS, per germline. V lost 5 bases to trimming and J lost 9 bases, with 7 bases between them. This CDR3 comprises 10 residues. The CDR3 loop reads CASSSEAQYF. CDR3 coding DNA: TGTGCCAGCAGTTCGGAGGCCCAGTACTTC. The full variable domain, rest sourced from reference TRBV25-1 and TRBJ2-5, is EADIYQTPRYLVIGTGKKITLECSQTMGHDKMYWYQQDPGMELHLIHYSYGVNSTEKGDLSSESTVSRIRTEHFPLTLESARPSHTSQYLCASSSEAQYFGPGTRLLVL.

The J gene is TRBJ2-5, the V gene TRBV27, with 11 bases aligning to TRBD2. After removal of 6 bases from V and 5 bases from J, the junction contained 11 bases not matched to a gene. Germline assignment: CDR1 MNHEY and CDR2 SMNVEV (reference sequence). The CDR3 covers 16 residues. CDR3 protein: CASSPLAGGPQETQYF. The DNA for the CDR3 is TGTGCCAGCAGCCCCCTAGCGGGGGGACCACAGGAGACCCAGTACTTC.